Each of the 30 T cell receptor beta chains below was sequenced from the same sample in a study of beta chain features in type 1 diabetes. The whole isolated RNA underwent reverse transcription, so sequencing captured expressed TCRB transcripts. Here immunoSEQ multiplex PCR was the method, and the copy in TCRdb shows in-frame clones only, minus some. The sample lists about 140,000 clones, 9% to 10% occurring once. The sequenced material came from central memory CD4+ T cells from blood. These receptors all come from a woman between 40 and 55 years old in good health.

The V gene is TRBV7-2, the J gene TRBJ2-3; D might be TRBD1 (5 bases). The CDR3 spans 16 residues. V gave up 5 bases and J gave up 6 bases, with 21 bases separating them. Germline values: CDR1 SGHTA, CDR2 FQGNSA. CDR3 sequence (DNA): TGTGCCAGCAGCCCAGGAAGGGGCTCTAACCCGGATACGCAGTATTTT. Its protein product is CASSPGRGSNPDTQYF.

Ten or more counts support this clone. This same CDR3 is encoded by further DNA sequences in the sample. The gene calls are TRBV11-2 and TRBJ1-2; D remains ambiguous. Germline V gene sequence: CDR1 SGHAT, CDR2 FQNNGV. The CDR3 runs 13 residues. With 3 bases removed from V and 3 bases from J, the gap between germline ends came to 8 bases. The CDR3 sequence is CASSLEGDYGYTF. The CDR3 nucleotides are TGTGCCAGCAGCTTGGAGGGTGACTATGGCTACACCTTC.

This chain joins TRBV14 and TRBJ2-5; a possible D gene is TRBD1 (5 bases). V lost 0 bases and J 2 bases, leaving 10 bases between the germline ends. The length of the CDR3 is 15 residues. Germline CDR1 is SGHDN and CDR2 is FVKESK. Here the CDR3 reads CASSQDRYRQETQYF. Written as DNA, the CDR3 is TGTGCCAGCAGCCAAGATCGGTACAGGCAAGAGACCCAGTACTTC. Variable domain in full (rest from reference TRBV14 and TRBJ2-5): EAGVTQFPSHSVIEKGQTVTLRCDPISGHDNLYWYRRVMGKEIKFLLHFVKESKQDESGMPNNRFLAERTGGTYSTLKVQPAELEDSGVYFCASSQDRYRQETQYFGPGTRLLVL.

Many counts were recorded for this clone. The J gene is TRBJ1-2, the V gene TRBV7-9; D might be TRBD1 (5 bases). This CDR3 has 15 amino acids. V was pared by 2 bases and J by 0 bases, with 10 bases between. The germline gives CDR1 SEHNR, CDR2 FQNEAQ (reference sequence). CDR3 protein: CASSLSGTTNYGYTF. In DNA form, the CDR3 reads TGTGCCAGCAGCTTATCGGGGACTACTAACTATGGCTACACCTTC.

The sample holds many counts of this clone. The chain links TRBV7-2 to TRBJ2-3; D is perhaps TRBD2 (6 bases). Trimming left V 4 bases short and J 5 bases short, with 13 bases between. The germline V gene encodes CDR1 SGHTA and CDR2 FQGNSA. The CDR3 is made up of 14 amino acids. This CDR3 reads CASSSLGSGDTQYF. CDR3 DNA sequence: TGTGCCAGCAGCTCCCTGGGTAGCGGAGATACGCAGTATTTT.

This clone was found a few times. The genes are TRBV5-8 and TRBJ1-5; 7 nucleotides line up with TRBD1. CDR1 and CDR2 from the germline V gene are SGHTS and YDEGEE. The CDR3 length is 13 residues. J gave up 5 bases and V 9 bases, and 8 bases lay outside the gene matches. In DNA, the CDR3 is TGTGCCACGAAAAGGGGGCTAGATCAGCCCCAGCATTTT. It yields the protein CATKRGLDQPQHF.

The chain employs TRBV6-5 and TRBJ1-4; no clear D gene. This CDR3 is built from 13 residues. Trimming took 2 bases from V and 11 from J, leaving 12 bases between them. Germline V CDR1 and CDR2: MNHEY, SVGAGI. CDR3 nucleotide sequence: TGTGCCAGCAGTTACGCCCAAGATAGCAAACTGTTTTTT. This sequence encodes CASSYAQDSKLFF.

The chain couples TRBV29-1 to TRBJ1-2, with D perhaps TRBD1 (5 bases). This CDR3 has 13 residues. Germline V gene data show CDR1 as SQVTM and CDR2 as ANQGSEA. Between the trimmed V and J ends, which lost 7 bases and 2 bases, there was a span of 14 bases. This CDR3 is CSGDSVENYGYTF. CDR3 sequence (DNA): TGCAGCGGCGACAGTGTAGAAAACTATGGCTACACCTTC. The variable domain in full, with the rest retrieved from reference TRBV29-1 and TRBJ1-2, is SAVISQKPSRDICQRGTSLTIQCQVDSQVTMMFWYRQQPGQSLTLIATANQGSEATYESGFVIDKFPISRPNLTFSTLTVSNMSPEDSSIYLCSGDSVENYGYTFGSGTRLTVV.

In this sample, this clone turned up a few times. The chain uses TRBV4-2 and TRBJ2-3; TRBD2 might be the D (5 bases). Germline CDR1 reads LGHNA; CDR2 reads YNFKEQ. The CDR3 has 14 amino acids. V was pared by 0 bases and J by 1 base, with 5 bases between. CDR3 loop: CASSQEEGTDTQYF. CDR3 coding DNA: TGTGCCAGCAGCCAAGAGGAGGGCACAGATACGCAGTATTTT.

This clone was recorded a few times. The chain is built from TRBV6-5 and TRBJ1-2; TRBD1 agrees at 7 bases. The V gene end was trimmed by 6 bases and the J gene end by 4 bases; junction bases not matched to a gene: 8. The V gene's germline CDR1 is MNHEY and CDR2 SVGAGI. The CDR3 has 14 amino acids. CDR3 sequence (DNA): TGTGCCAGCAGCAGAGACAGGGCGAGCTATGGCTACACCTTC. Translation: CASSRDRASYGYTF.

In its sample, this clone was seen many times. The CDR3 coding sequence is TGTGCCAGCGCCCGTGGGGGGACTAGTTCTGGTGAGCAGTTCTTC. Protein product: CASARGGTSSGEQFF. The chain links TRBV6-1 to TRBJ2-1; 8 bases are shared with TRBD2. CDR3 length: 15 amino acids. Germline V gene lookup returns CDR1 MNHNS and CDR2 SASEGT. Unmatched junction bases numbered 15, after V lost 8 bases and J lost 9 bases.

The chain has TRBV6-1 and TRBJ1-1, with 8 bases matching TRBD1. V trimming: 5 bases; J trimming: 3 bases; junction bases outside the gene matches: 5. The germline V gene has CDR1 MNHNS and CDR2 SASEGT. CDR3 length equals 14 residues. DNA for the CDR3: TGTGCCAGCAGTCCGACAGGGGATGACACTGAAGCTTTCTTT. The encoded protein is CASSPTGDDTEAFF.

The chain has TRBV5-5 and TRBJ2-1, with unresolved D. Per the germline V gene, CDR1 is SGHKS and CDR2 is YYEKEE (reference sequence). The length of the CDR3 is 14 residues. The germline V and J ends were trimmed by 1 base and 5 bases, with 10 bases remaining between them. CDR3 sequence reads: CASSLLVRNNEQFF. The CDR3 region has the DNA TGTGCCAGCAGCTTGTTGGTCAGAAACAATGAGCAGTTCTTC.

This clone was detected only a few times. V usage is TRBV5-1 and J usage is TRBJ2-7, with 7 bases matching TRBD1. Looked up from germline, CDR1 is SGHRS and CDR2 is YFSETQ. Trimming at V came to 9 bases and at J to 4 bases, leaving 7 bases not matched to a gene. This CDR3 comprises 12 residues. Here the CDR3 reads CATMDRRYEQYF. CDR3 sequence (DNA): TGCGCCACCATGGACAGGAGGTACGAGCAGTACTTC.

The sample holds many counts of this clone. The chain employs TRBV27 and TRBJ2-2; D unclear. Trimming removed 5 bases from V and 1 base from J, with 11 bases in between. The CDR3 covers 15 residues. Germline CDR1 MNHEY, CDR2 SMNVEV (reference sequence). The CDR3, as DNA: TGTGCCAGCAGTCGATCGCGACAGAACACCGGGGAGCTGTTTTTT. Translation: CASSRSRQNTGELFF.

This clone was seen a handful of times. The gene calls are TRBV7-8 and TRBJ2-1, with D possibly matching TRBD2 (6 bases). The germline CDR1 and CDR2 sequences are SGHVS and FQNEAQ. The CDR3 is 15 amino acids. Trimming shortened V by 5 bases and J by 5 bases, and 16 bases separated the two germline ends. The CDR3 protein is CASSLKRGANNEQFF. As DNA, the CDR3 is TGTGCCAGCAGCCTTAAGCGCGGGGCAAACAATGAGCAGTTCTTC.

The V gene is TRBV11-2, the J gene TRBJ1-3; D possibly corresponds to TRBD1 (5 bases). The germline gives CDR1 SGHAT, CDR2 FQNNGV. CDR3 length: 15 residues. V was clipped by 3 bases and J by 4 bases, with 13 bases between them. The CDR3 DNA sequence: TGTGCCAGCAGCTTCAGGGAAGGGGCAGGAAACACCATATATTTT. It specifies CASSFREGAGNTIYF.

The chain is built from TRBV5-4 and TRBJ2-1; TRBD2 matches 8 bases. The CDR3 totals 16 residues. CDR1 SGHNT and CDR2 YYREEE come from the germline V gene (reference sequence). After removal of 0 bases from V and 7 bases from J, the junction contained 9 bases not matched to a gene. This CDR3 reads CASSLAVTGGRNEQFF. The CDR3 DNA sequence: TGTGCCAGCAGCTTGGCCGTGACGGGGGGGCGTAATGAGCAGTTCTTC.

This clone was recorded a few times. Other DNA sequences within the sample encode an identical CDR3. V and J are TRBV28 and TRBJ2-7; 7 nucleotides match TRBD2. The V segment lost 3 bases and the J segment 4 bases; nucleotides outside the gene matches: 0. Per the germline V gene, CDR1 is MDHEN and CDR2 is SYDVKM. The CDR3 contains 12 residues. The CDR3 nucleotides are TGTGCCAGCAGTTTGGGGGGGTACGAGCAGTACTTC. It is translated as CASSLGGYEQYF.

CDR3 protein: CATRTGGYNEQFF. The CDR3 DNA sequence: TGTGCCACGCGGACAGGGGGCTACAATGAGCAGTTCTTC. V usage is TRBV6-1 and J usage is TRBJ2-1; TRBD1 matches at 10 bases. The ends lost 10 bases at V and 3 bases at J; junction bases unmatched: 3. Germline lookup yields CDR1 MNHNS and CDR2 SASEGT. This CDR3 contains 13 residues.

This clone has a handful of counts. The V and J genes are TRBV25-1 and TRBJ1-4; D not certain. There are 13 residues in the CDR3. Germline assignment: CDR1 MGHDK and CDR2 SYGVNS. Trimming stripped 4 bases from V and 8 bases from J, with 11 bases between. CDR3 coding DNA: TGTGCCAGCAGTGGACGAGGCGGGGAAAAACTGTTTTTT. It specifies CASSGRGGEKLFF.

V and J are TRBV28 and TRBJ1-1; no clear D. CDR3 length equals 16 residues. Germline V lookup: CDR1 MDHEN, CDR2 SYDVKM. V was trimmed by 2 bases and J by 1 base, leaving 14 bases between them. The CDR3 DNA sequence: TGTGCCAGCAGTTTAGGAGGGTTGGGGTCGAACACTGAAGCTTTCTTT. As protein: CASSLGGLGSNTEAFF.

This clone was seen more than once but under ten times. This chain connects TRBV7-2 to TRBJ2-5, with D perhaps TRBD2 (6 bases). V lost 8 bases to trimming and J lost 3 bases, with 10 bases between them. The CDR3 has 12 amino acids. CDR1 is SGHTA, CDR2 FQGNSA, per germline. The CDR3 sequence is CASRRAEETQYF. In nucleotides, the CDR3 is TGTGCCAGCCGGAGGGCCGAAGAGACCCAGTACTTC.

There are a few counts of this clone. The chain carries TRBV7-2 and TRBJ1-5; weak D call: TRBD1 (6 bases). Trimming removed 4 bases at V and 5 bases at J, with 9 bases between. There are 13 residues in the CDR3. The germline V gene encodes CDR1 SGHTA and CDR2 FQGNSA. CDR3 bases: TGTGCCAGCAGCTCCGGACAGTATCAGCCCCAGCATTTT. As protein: CASSSGQYQPQHF.

This clone has just a few counts. J is TRBJ2-1 and V is TRBV7-2, with 9 bases matching TRBD2. The CDR3 has 15 amino acids. With 3 bases clipped from V and 4 bases from J, the junction kept 4 bases outside the gene matches. Looked up from germline, CDR1 is SGHTA and CDR2 is FQGNSA. CDR3 bases: TGTGCCAGCAGCTTGGTTCTAGCGGGGTACAATGAGCAGTTCTTC. It yields the protein CASSLVLAGYNEQFF.

The chain combines TRBV11-2 with TRBJ1-2; no clear D. CDR3 length: 15 amino acids. The germline CDR1 and CDR2 sequences are SGHAT and FQNNGV. The ends were cut back, 1 base at V and 5 bases at J, with 14 bases in the middle. In nucleotides, the CDR3 is TGTGCCAGCAGCTTAGCCCATGGAGAAGCGTATGGCTACACCTTC. Its protein is CASSLAHGEAYGYTF. Looking up the rest from reference TRBV11-2 and TRBJ1-2 gives the full variable domain: EAGVAQSPRYKIIEKRQSVAFWCNPISGHATLYWYQQILGQGPKLLIQFQNNGVVDDSQLPKDRFSAERLKGVDSTLKIQPAKLEDSAVYLCASSLAHGEAYGYTFGSGTRLTVV.

The J gene is TRBJ2-4, the V gene TRBV27, with D possibly TRBD1 on 5 matching bases. With 4 bases removed from V and 0 bases from J, the gap between germline ends came to 13 bases. Looked up from germline, CDR1 is MNHEY and CDR2 is SMNVEV (reference sequence). The length of the CDR3 is 16 residues. CDR3 sequence reads: CASSSYSGLAKNIQYF. Here the CDR3 DNA reads TGTGCCAGCAGTTCCTACTCAGGGTTAGCCAAAAACATTCAGTACTTC.

The chain couples TRBV5-8 to TRBJ2-3; D possibly corresponds to TRBD1 (6 bases). The CDR3 covers 13 residues. Germline V CDR1 and CDR2: SGHTS, YDEGEE. Trimming shortened V by 4 bases and J by 6 bases, and 12 bases separated the two germline ends. As DNA, the CDR3 is TGTGCCAGCAGCCTCGGACAGCAGGATACGCAGTATTTT. Encoded protein: CASSLGQQDTQYF.

This clone appeared a few times. The chain joins TRBV27 to TRBJ2-7; maybe TRBD1 (5 bases). The CDR3 has 14 residues. Germline assignment: CDR1 MNHEY and CDR2 SMNVEV (reference sequence). V gave up 2 bases and J gave up 5 bases, with 13 bases separating them. This CDR3 is CASSLRQGGHEQYF. CDR3 nucleotide sequence: TGTGCCAGCAGTTTAAGGCAGGGTGGCCACGAGCAGTACTTC.

The rearrangement uses TRBV5-1 and TRBJ1-2, with TRBD1 as a possible D gene (5 bases). Trimming shortened V by 1 base and J by 6 bases, and 13 bases separated the two germline ends. The CDR3 contains 14 residues. The germline V gene encodes CDR1 SGHRS and CDR2 YFSETQ. CDR3 coding DNA: TGCGCCAGCAGCTTGACTTCGCAGGGAAATGGCTACACCTTC. It codes for CASSLTSQGNGYTF.